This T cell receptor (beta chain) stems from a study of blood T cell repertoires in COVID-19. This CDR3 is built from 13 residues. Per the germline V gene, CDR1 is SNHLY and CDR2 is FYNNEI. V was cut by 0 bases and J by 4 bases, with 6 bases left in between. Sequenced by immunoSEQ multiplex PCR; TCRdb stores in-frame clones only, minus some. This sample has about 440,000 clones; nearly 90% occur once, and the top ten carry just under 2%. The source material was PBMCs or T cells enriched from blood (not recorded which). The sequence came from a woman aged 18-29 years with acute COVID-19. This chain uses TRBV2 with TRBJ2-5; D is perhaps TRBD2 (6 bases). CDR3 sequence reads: CASSEARGETQYF. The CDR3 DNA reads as TGTGCCAGCAGTGAAGCGCGGGGAGAGACCCAGTACTTC.